The 3 T cell receptor beta chains given below trace back to one sample, sequenced in a study of blood T cells in healthy people across ages (dated by TCRdb to between 2015 and 2016). Library preparation was by 5' RACE. The sequencing machine was an Illumina HiSeq 2500. The second PCR ran for about 6 to 12 cycles and used a J-beta primer mix along with a sample-barcoded 5' primer. TCRdb took the public reads, trimmed them with fastp at Q25, ran MiXCR for clone calling and kept in-frame beta chains. Rows are combined by CDR3 protein, so each entry shows the most common genes and DNA. This sample gives around 1,000,000 distinct CDR3 sequences in total; under 30% of them show up just once. The ten largest clones add up to around 0.75% of the sample. These data are also associated with another study on T cells of mothers and their children.

Sequencing was done on a sample of blood. The source is a girl aged 2-10 years in good health.

This clonotype was observed a handful of times. This chain joins TRBV6-6 and TRBJ1-4; D gene unclear. Trimming left V 3 bases short and J 8 bases short, with 7 bases between. The CDR3 runs to 12 residues. The V gene's germline CDR1 is MNHNY and CDR2 SVGAGI (reference sequence). The CDR3 DNA reads as TGTGCCAGCAGTTATGCGGGGGAAAAACTGTTTTTT. It encodes CASSYAGEKLFF.

In this sample, this clonotype turned up once. This chain links TRBV12-3 or TRBV12-4 with TRBJ2-5; 9 bases map to TRBD2. The end of the DNA fits TRBJ2-1 better, so the J call may be wrong. The CDR3 totals 15 residues. CDR3 in amino acids: CASSFGASGINEQFF. The DNA for the CDR3 is TGTGCCAGCAGTTTTGGGGCTAGCGGGATAAATGAGCAGTTCTTC.

This clonotype has a handful of counts. The chain couples TRBV20-1 to TRBJ1-2, with D maybe TRBD1 (5 bases). The CDR3 sequence is 16 residues long. Germline V CDR1 and CDR2: DFQATT, SNEGSKA (reference sequence). V dropped 1 base and J dropped 6 bases, with 21 bases sitting between them. The CDR3 here is CSARVGGTSSRNGYTF. Here the CDR3 DNA reads TGCAGTGCTAGAGTGGGCGGGACGTCTTCTAGGAATGGCTACACCTTC.